These T cell receptor beta chains were read from a single sample in a study of T-cell reconstitution after alpha-beta-depleted transplantation in children. TCRdb analysed the PCR reads with MiXCR anew, one entry per CDR3 protein. The sample shows roughly 670,000 distinct CDR3 sequences, around 14% of them seen only once. Specimen: PBMCs, collected before TCRalphabeta/CD19-depleted stem cell transplant. These receptors came from a girl aged 2-10 years with congenital amegakaryocytic thrombocytopenia, due to receive a stem cell transplant. Both conserved end residues are part of each CDR3. Each record gives: CDR3 protein, CDR3 DNA, D gene, J gene, V gene, clone size. The D gene is left open where the match is weak. Size is stated for part of the rows, as once, few or many counts, or as a class when the clone is expanded.

cdr3_aa: CASSVRRTSVGNIQYF
cdr3_nt: TGTGCCAGCAGCGTCCGGAGGACTAGCGTTGGGAACATTCAGTACTTC
d_call: TRBD2
j_call: TRBJ2-4
v_call: TRBV3-1
clone_size: -

cdr3_aa: CASSPSGERDEQYF
cdr3_nt: TGCGCCAGCAGCCCATCAGGGGAAAGGGACGAGCAGTACTTC
d_call: -
j_call: TRBJ2-7
v_call: TRBV5-1
clone_size: many

cdr3_aa: CSASVFGGTEAFF
cdr3_nt: TGCAGTGCTAGTGTCTTTGGTGGAACTGAAGCTTTCTTT
d_call: -
j_call: TRBJ1-1
v_call: TRBV20-1
clone_size: many

cdr3_aa: CASSWETSYEQYF
cdr3_nt: TGCGCCAGCAGCTGGGAGACATCCTACGAGCAGTACTTC
d_call: -
j_call: TRBJ2-7
v_call: TRBV5-1
clone_size: many

cdr3_aa: CASSFIGRSYEQYF
cdr3_nt: TGTGCCAGCAGTTTCATCGGACGGTCCTACGAGCAGTACTTC
d_call: -
j_call: TRBJ2-7
v_call: TRBV12-3/TRBV12-4
clone_size: many

cdr3_aa: CASSSSRVLGAFF
cdr3_nt: TGTGCCAGCAGTTCTAGCAGGGTGCTGGGGGCTTTCTTT
d_call: -
j_call: TRBJ1-1
v_call: TRBV28
clone_size: many

cdr3_aa: CASSRTGGTDTQYF
cdr3_nt: TGCGCCAGCAGCCGTACAGGGGGCACAGATACGCAGTATTTT
d_call: TRBD1
j_call: TRBJ2-3
v_call: TRBV5-1
clone_size: many

cdr3_aa: CASSGQGDTEAFF
cdr3_nt: TGCGCCAGCAGTGGACAGGGAGACACTGAAGCTTTCTTT
d_call: TRBD1
j_call: TRBJ1-1
v_call: TRBV5-1
clone_size: few

cdr3_aa: CASRRGGANTEAFF
cdr3_nt: TGTGCCAGCAGGCGAGGGGGTGCTAACACTGAAGCTTTCTTT
d_call: -
j_call: TRBJ1-1
v_call: TRBV12-3/TRBV12-4
clone_size: many

cdr3_aa: CASSPLLVAQETQYF
cdr3_nt: TGTGCCAGCAGCCCCCTTTTGGTGGCTCAAGAGACCCAGTACTTC
d_call: -
j_call: TRBJ2-5
v_call: TRBV7-9
clone_size: -

cdr3_aa: CASSQAYSSGRRTGELFF
cdr3_nt: TGTGCCAGCAGCCAAGCGTATTCTAGCGGGAGGCGCACCGGGGAGCTGTTTTTT
d_call: TRBD2
j_call: TRBJ2-2
v_call: TRBV3-1
clone_size: -

cdr3_aa: CSARPGGGAAYEQYF
cdr3_nt: TGCAGTGCTAGACCCGGCGGGGGTGCTGCGTACGAGCAGTACTTC
d_call: TRBD2
j_call: TRBJ2-7
v_call: TRBV20-1
clone_size: -

cdr3_aa: CSATTVEASGSMYEQYF
cdr3_nt: TGCAGTGCTACCACAGTGGAAGCTAGCGGGAGTATGTACGAGCAGTACTTC
d_call: TRBD2
j_call: TRBJ2-7
v_call: TRBV20-1
clone_size: -

cdr3_aa: CASSTWTSGSSYNEQFF
cdr3_nt: TGCGCCAGCAGCACCTGGACTAGCGGGAGCTCCTACAATGAGCAGTTCTTC
d_call: TRBD2
j_call: TRBJ2-1
v_call: TRBV4-1
clone_size: -

cdr3_aa: CSASPGLALQSVVF
cdr3_nt: TGCAGTGCCTCCCCGGGACTAGCTCTCCAAAGCGTAGTCTTC
d_call: TRBD2
j_call: TRBJ2-1
v_call: TRBV20-1
clone_size: many

cdr3_aa: CSARFLASGRESDEQFF
cdr3_nt: TGCAGTGCTAGGTTTTTGGCTAGCGGGAGGGAATCGGATGAGCAGTTCTTC
d_call: TRBD2
j_call: TRBJ2-1
v_call: TRBV20-1
clone_size: many

cdr3_aa: CASSNRDRGQSPLHF
cdr3_nt: TGTGCCAGCAGCAACCGGGACAGGGGCCAATCACCCCTCCACTTT
d_call: TRBD1
j_call: TRBJ1-6
v_call: TRBV7-9
clone_size: many

cdr3_aa: CSVRATSETQYF
cdr3_nt: TGCAGCGTCAGAGCGACTTCGGAGACCCAGTACTTC
d_call: -
j_call: TRBJ2-5
v_call: TRBV29-1
clone_size: many

cdr3_aa: CSARGTSVLSEQYF
cdr3_nt: TGCAGTGCTAGGGGGACTAGCGTTCTTAGCGAGCAGTACTTC
d_call: TRBD2
j_call: TRBJ2-7
v_call: TRBV20-1
clone_size: many

cdr3_aa: CASTLSSGVDEQYF
cdr3_nt: TGTGCCAGCACCCTATCTTCTGGGGTGGACGAGCAGTACTTC
d_call: -
j_call: TRBJ2-7
v_call: TRBV11-1
clone_size: -

cdr3_aa: CASSLEGQGAYEQFF
cdr3_nt: TGCGCCAGCAGCTTGGAGGGACAGGGGGCCTATGAGCAGTTCTTC
d_call: TRBD1
j_call: TRBJ2-1
v_call: TRBV5-1
clone_size: many

cdr3_aa: CSVDLGDTEAFF
cdr3_nt: TGCAGCGTTGATTTGGGGGACACTGAAGCTTTCTTT
d_call: -
j_call: TRBJ1-1
v_call: TRBV29-1
clone_size: few

cdr3_aa: CATWTSGELFF
cdr3_nt: TGTGCCACCTGGACTTCTGGGGAGCTGTTTTTT
d_call: -
j_call: TRBJ2-2
v_call: TRBV19
clone_size: few

cdr3_aa: CATSRQGAHEQYF
cdr3_nt: TGTGCCACCAGTAGACAGGGGGCCCACGAGCAGTACTTC
d_call: TRBD1
j_call: TRBJ2-7
v_call: TRBV24-1
clone_size: many

cdr3_aa: CASSLRRTSSGNTIYF
cdr3_nt: TGTGCCAGCAGCTTGCGTAGGACATCCTCTGGAAACACCATATATTTT
d_call: -
j_call: TRBJ1-3
v_call: TRBV5-5
clone_size: few

cdr3_aa: CASSQGKGTETQYF
cdr3_nt: TGTGCCAGCAGCCAAGGAAAGGGGACGGAGACCCAGTACTTC
d_call: -
j_call: TRBJ2-5
v_call: TRBV4-2
clone_size: few

cdr3_aa: CSARASGTSGVADTQYF
cdr3_nt: TGCAGTGCTAGAGCCTCCGGGACTAGCGGGGTTGCAGATACGCAGTATTTT
d_call: TRBD2
j_call: TRBJ2-3
v_call: TRBV20-1
clone_size: -